A single sample gave rise to the 15 T cell receptor beta chains below, sequenced in a study of OX40 agonist ivuxolimab in advanced cancers. The repertoire was sequenced with immunoSEQ multiplex PCR; TCRdb's copy has only in-frame clones and lacks some. Of under 100,000 clones in the sample, over 65% are singletons; the top ten hold 0.75% to 1%. The material was CD4+ or CD8+ T cells sorted from blood, obtained in a trial of the OX40 agonist ivuxolimab. The receptors were gathered from an adult with an advanced solid tumor such as melanoma, head and neck, liver or kidney cancer.

The chain combines TRBV5-4 with TRBJ2-5; 8 nucleotides line up with TRBD2. Losses at the gene ends were 8 bases for V and 4 bases for J; bases not matched to a gene: 1. There are 11 residues in the CDR3. Germline loops: CDR1 SGHNT, CDR2 YYREEE (reference sequence). The CDR3 DNA sequence: TGTGCCAGTAGCGGGGTAGAGACCCAGTACTTC. This encodes CASSGVETQYF.

The CDR3 loop reads CASSLSDEGGEQYF. The CDR3 DNA sequence: TGCGCCAGCAGCTTGAGTGACGAGGGTGGCGAGCAGTACTTC. The V call is TRBV5-1, the J call TRBJ2-7, with D maybe TRBD2 (5 bases). Germline V gene lookup returns CDR1 SGHRS and CDR2 YFSETQ. CDR3 length: 14 amino acids. Trimming removed 1 base from V and 6 bases from J, with 14 bases in between.

The rearrangement uses TRBV19 and TRBJ1-5; 8 bases agree with TRBD1. The V gene's germline CDR1 is LNHDA and CDR2 SQIVND (reference sequence). J gave up 2 bases and V 10 bases, and 7 bases lay outside the gene matches. This CDR3 comprises 14 residues. CDR3 nucleotide sequence: TGTGCCACTTCCGGGACAGGCGGCAATCAGCCCCAGCATTTT. This translates into CATSGTGGNQPQHF. Combining the CDR3 with reference TRBV19 and TRBJ1-5 gives the whole variable domain DGGITQSPKYLFRKEGQNVTLSCEQNLNHDAMYWYRQDPGQGLRLIYYSQIVNDFQKGDIAEGYSVSREKKESFPLTVTSAQKNPTAFYLCATSGTGGNQPQHFGDGTRLSIL.

The chain couples TRBV7-9 to TRBJ2-5; tentative D call: TRBD2 (6 bases). CDR3 length: 15 amino acids. Deletions cut 1 base from V and 1 base from J, with 10 bases between. Per germline, CDR1 SEHNR and CDR2 FQNEAQ (reference sequence). CDR3 residues: CASSLDGGAQETQYF. CDR3 bases: TGTGCCAGCAGCTTAGACGGAGGGGCCCAAGAGACCCAGTACTTC.

The chain links TRBV29-1 to TRBJ2-7; 8 bases are a match to TRBD1. Looked up from germline, CDR1 is SQVTM and CDR2 is ANQGSEA. V lost 5 bases, J lost 5 bases, and 5 bases stayed unmatched. This CDR3 is 12 amino acids long. CDR3 sequence: CSVTKTGDEQYF. The CDR3 nucleotides read TGCAGCGTTACAAAGACAGGGGACGAGCAGTACTTC.

This clone was counted a single time. V and J are TRBV19 and TRBJ1-5, with D possibly matching TRBD1 (6 bases). V gave up 2 bases and J gave up 4 bases, with 9 bases separating them. This CDR3 is 14 amino acids long. The germline V gene has CDR1 LNHDA and CDR2 SQIVND (reference sequence). The CDR3 DNA is TGTGCCAGTAGTATATATCAGGGGAATCAGCCCCAGCATTTT. Residues: CASSIYQGNQPQHF.

The J gene is TRBJ2-3, the V gene TRBV7-2; the D gene is possibly TRBD1 (5 bases). CDR1 SGHTA and CDR2 FQGNSA come from the germline V gene. Trimming took 1 base from V and 0 from J, leaving 14 bases between them. The CDR3 has 17 residues. The CDR3 sequence: CASSLVFRTSSTDTQYF. CDR3 DNA: TGTGCCAGCAGCTTAGTCTTCAGGACATCGAGCACAGATACGCAGTATTTT.

The rearrangement joins TRBV19 to TRBJ1-4; D perhaps matches TRBD1 (6 bases). V was clipped by 5 bases and J by 0 bases, with 13 bases between them. This CDR3 is built from 16 residues. Germline CDR1 reads LNHDA; CDR2 reads SQIVND (reference sequence). The CDR3 here is CASSPPRQATNEKLFF. The CDR3 DNA reads TGTGCCAGTAGTCCACCCCGACAGGCAACTAATGAAAAACTGTTTTTT.

The chain couples TRBV30 to TRBJ1-2, with no clear D. Germline V gene lookup returns CDR1 GTSNPN and CDR2 SVGIG (reference sequence). V gave up 7 bases and J gave up 2 bases, with 14 bases separating them. The CDR3 extends over 13 amino acids. The CDR3 nucleotides read TGTGCCTTCGACAAGCCCCTAAACTATGGCTACACCTTC. As protein: CAFDKPLNYGYTF.

This clone was observed a few times. This chain links TRBV14 with TRBJ2-5; TRBD1 agrees at 10 bases. The CDR3 runs to 16 residues. The germline CDR1 and CDR2 sequences are SGHDN and FVKESK. V gave up 3 bases and J gave up 4 bases; unmatched junction bases: 8. For the CDR3, the DNA is TGTGCCAGCAGCCATTACCGGGACAGGGGTCGAGAGACCCAGTACTTC. Encoded protein: CASSHYRDRGRETQYF.

The V gene is TRBV5-1, the J gene TRBJ2-6, with D uncertain. Looked up from germline, CDR1 is SGHRS and CDR2 is YFSETQ. The CDR3 runs to 15 residues. With 4 bases removed from V and 0 bases from J, the gap between germline ends came to 8 bases. The CDR3: CASSPDNSGANVLTF. In DNA, the CDR3 is TGCGCCAGCAGCCCCGACAACTCTGGGGCCAACGTCCTGACTTTC.

As regards this clone: The junction departs from germline at one end; a sequencing error may be responsible. The chain uses TRBV7-2 and TRBJ2-7, with TRBD1 identical over 8 bases. This CDR3 has 12 amino acids. Germline CDR1 and CDR2: SGHTA and FQGNSA. CDR3 nucleotides: TGTGCCAGCAGCTTCCTCGACAGGGGCGTTGACTTC. Its protein product is CASSFLDRGVDF.

J is TRBJ2-5 and V is TRBV5-1, with D tentatively TRBD2 (7 bases). The CDR3 is 15 residues long. V was cut by 0 bases and J by 5 bases, with 14 bases left in between. Germline values: CDR1 SGHRS, CDR2 YFSETQ. CDR3 nucleotide sequence: TGCGCCAGCAGCTTGGGCGGGGGCCTCCGGGAGACCCAGTACTTC. Protein product: CASSLGGGLRETQYF.

The chain combines TRBV4-3 with TRBJ1-1; no clear D gene. The CDR3 is 15 amino acids. CDR1 and CDR2 (germline): LGHNA, YSLEER. Between the trimmed V and J ends, which lost 0 bases and 1 base, there was a span of 9 bases. The CDR3 DNA reads as TGCGCCAGCAGCCAAGATCCCGACGGGAACACTGAAGCTTTCTTT. This encodes CASSQDPDGNTEAFF.

V is TRBV6-6 and J is TRBJ1-2; 8 bases agree with TRBD1. CDR1 is MNHNY and CDR2 is SVGAGI in the germline V gene (reference sequence). Trimming removed 6 bases from V and 8 bases from J; junction bases left unmatched: 11. The CDR3 has 14 amino acids. The chain's CDR3 is CASRPTGEGPGYTF. CDR3 coding DNA: TGTGCCAGCAGACCGACAGGGGAAGGACCGGGCTACACCTTC.